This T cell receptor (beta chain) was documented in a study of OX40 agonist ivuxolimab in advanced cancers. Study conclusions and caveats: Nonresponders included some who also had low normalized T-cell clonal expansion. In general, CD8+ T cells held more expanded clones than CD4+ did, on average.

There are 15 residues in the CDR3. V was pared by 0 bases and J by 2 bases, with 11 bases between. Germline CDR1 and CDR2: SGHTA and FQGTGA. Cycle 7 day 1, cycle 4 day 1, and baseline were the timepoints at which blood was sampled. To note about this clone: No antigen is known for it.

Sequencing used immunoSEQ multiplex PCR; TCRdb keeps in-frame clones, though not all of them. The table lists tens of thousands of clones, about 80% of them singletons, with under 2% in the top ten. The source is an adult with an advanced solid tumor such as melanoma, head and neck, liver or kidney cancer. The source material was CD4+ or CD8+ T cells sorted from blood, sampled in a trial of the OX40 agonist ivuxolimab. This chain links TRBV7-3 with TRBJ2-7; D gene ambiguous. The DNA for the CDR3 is TGTGCCAGCAGCTTAACGTTCGGCCCGGCCTACGAGCAGTACTTC. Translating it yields CASSLTFGPAYEQYF.